Listed below are T cell receptor beta chains from one sample, sequenced in a study of cytomegalovirus exposure and HLA in healthy donors. The protocol was immunoSEQ multiplex PCR, while the TCRdb copy is restricted to in-frame clones and leaves out a portion. Of about 120,000 clones in the sample, about four fifths were seen once. Sequencing was done on a sample of PBMCs. Receptor source: a middle-aged woman in good health and CMV-seronegative. Each CDR3 is given with its conserved first and last residue. Fields, in order: CDR3 protein, CDR3 DNA, D gene, J gene, V gene, clone size. The D gene is left open where the match is weak. Where a row states a size, it is once, few, many or the class of an expanded clone; other rows omit it.

CDR3: CASSEQGASEQYF
DNA: TGTGCCAGCAGTGAACAGGGGGCGTCCGAGCAGTACTTC
D: TRBD1
J: TRBJ2-7
V: TRBV2
size: .

CDR3: CASSLARQGAYEQYF
DNA: TGTGCCAGCAGCTTGGCCCGACAGGGGGCCTACGAGCAGTACTTC
D: TRBD1
J: TRBJ2-7
V: TRBV5-5
size: .

CDR3: CASSSSGSIYNEQFF
DNA: TGTGCCAGCAGCTCTAGCGGGAGTATCTACAATGAGCAGTTCTTC
D: TRBD2
J: TRBJ2-1
V: TRBV5-4
size: once

CDR3: CASSPQDREFGGYTF
DNA: TGTGCCAGCAGCCCCCAGGACAGGGAATTTGGAGGCTACACCTTC
D: TRBD1
J: TRBJ1-2
V: TRBV7-9
size: once

CDR3: CASSPGTTRAGELFF
DNA: TGTGCCAGCAGCCCCGGTACTACACGGGCCGGGGAGCTGTTTTTT
D: .
J: TRBJ2-2
V: TRBV5-6
size: .

CDR3: CASSLELHGGQGVADTQYF
DNA: TGTGCCAGCAGCTTGGAGCTTCATGGGGGACAGGGGGTGGCAGATACGCAGTATTTT
D: TRBD1
J: TRBJ2-3
V: TRBV5-4
size: .

CDR3: CTSSQVISGQPYNEQFF
DNA: TGCACCAGCAGCCAAGTAATTAGCGGGCAACCCTACAATGAGCAGTTCTTC
D: .
J: TRBJ2-1
V: TRBV1
size: .

CDR3: CASSQKWSTGYTF
DNA: TGTGCCAGCAGCCAAAAATGGTCTACTGGCTACACCTTC
D: .
J: TRBJ1-2
V: TRBV6-1
size: few

CDR3: CASSPGSGDEKLFF
DNA: TGTGCCAGCTCTCCGGGTTCAGGGGATGAAAAACTGTTTTTT
D: .
J: TRBJ1-4
V: TRBV18
size: .

CDR3: CASSLEVGTEAFF
DNA: TGTGCCAGCAGTTTAGAGGTGGGCACTGAAGCTTTCTTT
D: .
J: TRBJ1-1
V: TRBV27
size: .

CDR3: CASSPGLVPEAFF
DNA: TGTGCCAGCAGCCCAGGGTTGGTCCCTGAAGCTTTCTTT
D: .
J: TRBJ1-1
V: TRBV7-2
size: .

CDR3: CASSRLVNYEQYF
DNA: TGCGCCAGCAGCCGGCTAGTAAACTACGAGCAGTACTTC
D: .
J: TRBJ2-7
V: TRBV4-1
size: few

CDR3: CASSQGVKQGAQPQHF
DNA: TGCGCCAGCAGCCAAGGGGTCAAGCAGGGGGCCCAGCCCCAGCATTTT
D: TRBD1
J: TRBJ1-5
V: TRBV4-1
size: .

CDR3: CASSSLGLTNYGYTF
DNA: TGTGCCAGCAGCTCCTTGGGACTTACTAACTATGGCTACACCTTC
D: .
J: TRBJ1-2
V: TRBV5-4
size: .

CDR3: CASSVAGGPRETQYF
DNA: TGTGCCAGCAGCGTAGCGGGAGGGCCCAGGGAGACCCAGTACTTC
D: TRBD2
J: TRBJ2-5
V: TRBV9
size: .

CDR3: CASSTGTGTFRGANVLTF
DNA: TGTGCCAGTAGTACTGGGACAGGGACTTTTCGTGGGGCCAACGTCCTGACTTTC
D: TRBD1
J: TRBJ2-6
V: TRBV19
size: .

CDR3: CASSLVPRLASDEQFF
DNA: TGTGCCAGCAGCTTAGTTCCGAGACTAGCCTCCGATGAGCAGTTCTTC
D: TRBD2
J: TRBJ2-1
V: TRBV11-2
size: .

CDR3: CASSQQSGGNTEAFF
DNA: TGCGCCAGCAGTCAACAGAGCGGGGGGAACACTGAAGCTTTCTTT
D: .
J: TRBJ1-1
V: TRBV4-1
size: .

CDR3: CASSYSPTGDQPQHF
DNA: TGTGCCAGCAGTTACTCCCCTACAGGGGATCAGCCCCAGCATTTT
D: TRBD1
J: TRBJ1-5
V: TRBV6-5
size: .

CDR3: CASTDRIYGYTF
DNA: TGTGCCAGCACGGACAGGATCTATGGCTACACCTTC
D: TRBD1
J: TRBJ1-2
V: TRBV6-1
size: .

CDR3: CASSLGATGAAYEQYF
DNA: TGTGCCAGCAGCCTGGGAGCGACAGGGGCGGCCTACGAGCAGTACTTC
D: TRBD1
J: TRBJ2-7
V: TRBV7-2
size: .

CDR3: CASSAARTGELFF
DNA: TGTGCCAGCAGCGCGGCGCGGACCGGGGAGCTGTTTTTT
D: .
J: TRBJ2-2
V: TRBV9
size: .

CDR3: CSVEEGLADYNEQFF
DNA: TGCAGCGTTGAAGAAGGACTAGCGGACTACAATGAGCAGTTCTTC
D: TRBD2
J: TRBJ2-1
V: TRBV29-1
size: few

CDR3: CASSTVWAGSKDYGYTF
DNA: TGTGCCAGTAGTACGGTCTGGGCCGGGAGCAAGGACTATGGCTACACCTTC
D: .
J: TRBJ1-2
V: TRBV19
size: .

CDR3: CASSRDRAFHEQFF
DNA: TGTGCCAGCAGCCGGGACAGGGCGTTCCATGAGCAGTTCTTC
D: TRBD1
J: TRBJ2-1
V: TRBV7-2
size: .

CDR3: CASSLRSAPREQYF
DNA: TGTGCCAGCAGTTTGAGGTCAGCCCCGAGGGAGCAGTACTTC
D: .
J: TRBJ2-7
V: TRBV27
size: .

CDR3: CASSPLGQGVQAFF
DNA: TGTGCCAGCTCACCCCTTGGACAGGGGGTGCAAGCTTTCTTT
D: TRBD1
J: TRBJ1-1
V: TRBV18
size: .

CDR3: CAWSVRSSGLRSGTGELFF
DNA: TGTGCCTGGAGTGTACGAAGCTCTGGTCTGAGGTCGGGCACCGGGGAGCTGTTTTTT
D: .
J: TRBJ2-2
V: TRBV30
size: .

CDR3: CASSLWGGETQYF
DNA: TGTGCCAGCAGTTTATGGGGGGGGGAGACCCAGTACTTC
D: TRBD2
J: TRBJ2-5
V: TRBV27
size: few

CDR3: CASSLQREVSNTDTQYF
DNA: TGTGCCAGCAGCTTACAGCGGGAGGTATCTAACACAGATACGCAGTATTTT
D: TRBD2
J: TRBJ2-3
V: TRBV7-2
size: .

CDR3: CASSLGANIYEQYF
DNA: TGTGCCAGCAGCTTGGGGGCTAATATCTACGAGCAGTACTTC
D: .
J: TRBJ2-7
V: TRBV5-6
size: once